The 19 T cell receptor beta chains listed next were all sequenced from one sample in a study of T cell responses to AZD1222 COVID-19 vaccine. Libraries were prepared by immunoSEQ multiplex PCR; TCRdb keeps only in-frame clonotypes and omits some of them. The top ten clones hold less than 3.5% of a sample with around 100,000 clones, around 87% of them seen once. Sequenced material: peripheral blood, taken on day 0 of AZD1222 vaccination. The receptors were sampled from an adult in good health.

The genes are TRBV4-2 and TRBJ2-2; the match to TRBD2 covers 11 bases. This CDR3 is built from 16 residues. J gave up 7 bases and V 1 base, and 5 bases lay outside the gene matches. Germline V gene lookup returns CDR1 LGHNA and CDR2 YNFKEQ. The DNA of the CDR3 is TGTGCCAGCAGCCAAGTACTAGCGGGGGAAGGCGGGGAGCTGTTTTTT. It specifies CASSQVLAGEGGELFF.

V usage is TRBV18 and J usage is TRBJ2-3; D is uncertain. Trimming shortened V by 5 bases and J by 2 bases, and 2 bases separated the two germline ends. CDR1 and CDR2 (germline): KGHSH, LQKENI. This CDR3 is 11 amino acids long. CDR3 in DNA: TGTGCCAGCTCAGACACAGATACGCAGTATTTT. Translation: CASSDTDTQYF.

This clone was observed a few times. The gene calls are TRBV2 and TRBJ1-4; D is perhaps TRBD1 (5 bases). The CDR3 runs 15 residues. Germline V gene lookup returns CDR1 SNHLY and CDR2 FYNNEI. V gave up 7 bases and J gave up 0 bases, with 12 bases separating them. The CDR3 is CASKRGFATNEKLFF. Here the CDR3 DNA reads TGTGCCAGCAAAAGGGGATTTGCAACTAATGAAAAACTGTTTTTT.

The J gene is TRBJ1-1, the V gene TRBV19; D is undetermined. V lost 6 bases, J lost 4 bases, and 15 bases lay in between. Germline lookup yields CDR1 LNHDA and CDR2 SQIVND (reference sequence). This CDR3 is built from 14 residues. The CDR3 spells CASRQGGSGTEAFF. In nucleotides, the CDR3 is TGTGCCAGTAGGCAAGGCGGGTCCGGCACTGAAGCTTTCTTT.

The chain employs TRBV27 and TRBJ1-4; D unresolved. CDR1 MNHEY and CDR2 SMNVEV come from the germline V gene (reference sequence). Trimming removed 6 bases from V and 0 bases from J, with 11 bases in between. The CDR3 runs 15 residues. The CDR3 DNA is TGTGCCAGCAGACTCGGGATTTCAACTAATGAAAAACTGTTTTTT. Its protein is CASRLGISTNEKLFF. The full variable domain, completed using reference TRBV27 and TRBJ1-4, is EAQVTQNPRYLITVTGKKLTVTCSQNMNHEYMSWYRQDPGLGLRQIYYSMNVEVTDKGDVPEGYKVSRKEKRNFPLILESPSPNQTSLYFCASRLGISTNEKLFFGSGTQLSVL.

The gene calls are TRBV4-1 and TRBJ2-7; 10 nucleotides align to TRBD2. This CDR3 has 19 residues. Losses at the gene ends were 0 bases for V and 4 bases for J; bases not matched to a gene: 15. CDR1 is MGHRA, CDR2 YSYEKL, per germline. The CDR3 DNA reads TGCGCCAGCAGCCAAGATCGGGCTAGCGGGGGCGGCTGGGCTTACGAGCAGTACTTC. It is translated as CASSQDRASGGGWAYEQYF.

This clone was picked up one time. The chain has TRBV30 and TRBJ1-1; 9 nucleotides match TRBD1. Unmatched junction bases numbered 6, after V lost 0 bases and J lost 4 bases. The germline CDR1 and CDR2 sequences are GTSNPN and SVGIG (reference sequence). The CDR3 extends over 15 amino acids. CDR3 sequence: CAWSVVYRGRTEAFF. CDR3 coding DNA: TGTGCCTGGAGTGTAGTCTACAGGGGGCGCACTGAAGCTTTCTTT.

CDR3 DNA sequence: TGTGCCAGCAGCCCAGTAGGTCGGGAGACCCAGTACTTC. Encoded protein: CASSPVGRETQYF. The V gene is TRBV3-1 (or the pseudogene TRBV3-2), the J gene TRBJ2-5; D gene unclear. CDR1 and CDR2 (germline): LGHDT, YNNKEL (reference sequence). The ends were cut back, 4 bases at V and 5 bases at J, with 11 bases in the middle. CDR3 length equals 13 residues.

The CDR3 region is CATSSTGRGASPLHF. CDR3 bases: TGTGCCACCAGCAGTACCGGCAGGGGCGCTTCACCCCTCCACTTT. The chain employs TRBV15 and TRBJ1-6; TRBD1 might be the D (6 bases). Trimming removed 3 bases at V and 9 bases at J, with 15 bases between. Germline V CDR1 and CDR2: LNHNV, YYDKDF (reference sequence). The CDR3 spans 15 residues.

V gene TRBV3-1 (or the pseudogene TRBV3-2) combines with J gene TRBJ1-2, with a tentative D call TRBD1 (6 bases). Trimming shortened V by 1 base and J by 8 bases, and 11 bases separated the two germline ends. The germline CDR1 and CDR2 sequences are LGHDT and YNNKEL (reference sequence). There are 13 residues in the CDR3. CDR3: CASSQVPGEGYTF. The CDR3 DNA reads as TGTGCCAGCAGCCAAGTGCCAGGGGAGGGCTACACCTTC.

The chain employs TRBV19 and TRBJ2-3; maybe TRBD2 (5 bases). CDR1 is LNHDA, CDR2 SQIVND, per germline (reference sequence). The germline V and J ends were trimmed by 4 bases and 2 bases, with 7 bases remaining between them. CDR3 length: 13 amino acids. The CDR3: CASSRGYTDTQYF. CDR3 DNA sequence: TGTGCCAGTAGTAGAGGGTACACAGATACGCAGTATTTT.

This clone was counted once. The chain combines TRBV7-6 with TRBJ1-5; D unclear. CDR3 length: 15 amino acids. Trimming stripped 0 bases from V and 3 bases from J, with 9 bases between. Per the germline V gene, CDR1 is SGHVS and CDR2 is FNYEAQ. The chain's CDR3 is CASSLAAGVNQPQHF. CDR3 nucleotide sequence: TGTGCCAGCAGCTTAGCGGCCGGGGTCAATCAGCCCCAGCATTTT.

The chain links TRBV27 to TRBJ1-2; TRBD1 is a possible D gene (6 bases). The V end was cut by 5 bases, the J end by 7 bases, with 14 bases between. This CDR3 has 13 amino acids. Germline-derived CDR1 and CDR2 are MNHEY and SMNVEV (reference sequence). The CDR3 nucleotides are TGTGCCAGCAGTCCACAGGGATACGCTGGCTACACCTTC. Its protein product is CASSPQGYAGYTF.

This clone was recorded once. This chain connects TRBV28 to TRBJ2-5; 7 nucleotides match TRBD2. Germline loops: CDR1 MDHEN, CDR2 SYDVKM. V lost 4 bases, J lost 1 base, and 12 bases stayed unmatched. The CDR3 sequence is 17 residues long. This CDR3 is CASSSPAAGDAQETQYF. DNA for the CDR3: TGTGCCAGCAGTTCCCCCGCGGCGGGGGATGCCCAAGAGACCCAGTACTTC.

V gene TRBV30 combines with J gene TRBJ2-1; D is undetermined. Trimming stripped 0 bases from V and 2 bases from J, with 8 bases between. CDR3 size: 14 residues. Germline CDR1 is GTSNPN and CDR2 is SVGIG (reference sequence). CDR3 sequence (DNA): TGTGCCTGGAGTGTCGGGCAGGCCTACAATGAGCAGTTCTTC. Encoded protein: CAWSVGQAYNEQFF.

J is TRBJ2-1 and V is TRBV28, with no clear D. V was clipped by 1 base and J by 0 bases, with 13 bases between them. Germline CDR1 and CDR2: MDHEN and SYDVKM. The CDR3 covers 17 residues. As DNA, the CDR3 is TGTGCCAGCAGTTTATTGTCAGGCAGGAGCTCCTACAATGAGCAGTTCTTC. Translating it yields CASSLLSGRSSYNEQFF.

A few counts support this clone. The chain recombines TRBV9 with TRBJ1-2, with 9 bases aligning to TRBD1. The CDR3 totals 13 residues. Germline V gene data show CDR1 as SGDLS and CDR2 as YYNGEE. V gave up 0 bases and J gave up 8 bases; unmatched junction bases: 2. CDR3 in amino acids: CASSVGGTGGYTF. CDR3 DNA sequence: TGTGCCAGCAGCGTAGGTGGGACAGGGGGCTACACCTTC.

For the CDR3, the DNA is TGTGCCAGTACCCCGGGGAGCTTCAATGAGCAGTTCTTC. Its translation: CASTPGSFNEQFF. The chain employs TRBV19 and TRBJ2-1, with D perhaps matching TRBD2 (5 bases). The V gene's germline CDR1 is LNHDA and CDR2 SQIVND (reference sequence). The CDR3 contains 13 residues. Trimming stripped 7 bases from V and 6 bases from J, with 13 bases between.

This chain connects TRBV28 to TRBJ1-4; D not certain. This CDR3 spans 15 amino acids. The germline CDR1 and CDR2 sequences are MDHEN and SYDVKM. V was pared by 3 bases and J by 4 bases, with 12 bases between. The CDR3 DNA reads TGTGCCAGCAGTTTGGACCACAGCTTTAATGAAAAACTGTTTTTT. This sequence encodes CASSLDHSFNEKLFF.